This is a list of T cell receptor beta chains from one sample in a study of CD8+CD57+ T cells in acquired aplastic anemia. TCRdb redid the calling of the reads with MiXCR, one entry per CDR3 protein. The data hold some 130,000 distinct CDR3 sequences, with around two fifths observed a single time. What was sequenced was sorted CD4+, CD8+, or CD8+CD57+ T cells (not recorded which) from PBMCs. These receptors came from a human donor in good health, serving as a control. Both conserved end residues are part of each CDR3.

j_call: TRBJ2-5
v_call: TRBV19
cdr3_aa: CASSRYRGETQYF

j_call: TRBJ1-1
v_call: TRBV10-3
cdr3_aa: CARPGQGTAFF

j_call: TRBJ1-2
v_call: TRBV7-8
cdr3_aa: CASSLAQGTNYGYTF

j_call: TRBJ1-5
v_call: TRBV6-1
cdr3_aa: CASSRGGNQPQHF

j_call: TRBJ2-3
v_call: TRBV5-1
cdr3_aa: CASSSTGTSGTDTQYF

j_call: TRBJ1-4
v_call: TRBV25-1
cdr3_aa: CASSNRGHWEKLFF

j_call: TRBJ2-3
v_call: TRBV12-3/TRBV12-4
cdr3_aa: CASSSYADTQYF

j_call: TRBJ2-5
v_call: TRBV7-9
cdr3_aa: CASSSQAETQYF

j_call: TRBJ2-6
v_call: TRBV11-3
cdr3_aa: CASRSTGSLGNVLTF

j_call: TRBJ2-5
v_call: TRBV2
cdr3_aa: CASSAPAQETQYF

j_call: TRBJ1-5
v_call: TRBV6-1
cdr3_aa: CASSTAGGQPQHF

j_call: TRBJ2-3
v_call: TRBV7-6
cdr3_aa: CASSLGTGASTDTQYF

j_call: TRBJ2-7
v_call: TRBV29-1
cdr3_aa: CSVESQGGVGEQYF

j_call: TRBJ1-1
v_call: TRBV19
cdr3_aa: CASSYASANTEAFF

j_call: TRBJ1-6
v_call: TRBV11-2
cdr3_aa: CASSLDGRSYNSPLHF

j_call: TRBJ2-1
v_call: TRBV30
cdr3_aa: CAWSELAGAYNEQFF

j_call: TRBJ2-1
v_call: TRBV9
cdr3_aa: CASSVEAAGGKQFF

j_call: TRBJ1-2
v_call: TRBV7-8
cdr3_aa: CASSPTRGNGYTF

j_call: TRBJ1-2
v_call: TRBV30
cdr3_aa: CAWSGQGYYGYTF

j_call: TRBJ2-5
v_call: TRBV10-3
cdr3_aa: CAISTTGGGGTQYF

j_call: TRBJ2-7
v_call: TRBV25-1
cdr3_aa: CASSVGTPPGSYEQYF

j_call: TRBJ2-3
v_call: TRBV24-1
cdr3_aa: CATSDSGTRAGNTQYF

j_call: TRBJ1-2
v_call: TRBV11-2
cdr3_aa: CASSSRTGTNGGSSYTF

j_call: TRBJ1-2
v_call: TRBV10-3
cdr3_aa: CAISESGPGAFYGYTF

j_call: TRBJ1-2
v_call: TRBV7-2
cdr3_aa: CASSLGTNSYGYTF

j_call: TRBJ2-1
v_call: TRBV20-1
cdr3_aa: CSARDGAAGSYNEQFF

j_call: TRBJ1-2
v_call: TRBV10-1
cdr3_aa: CASSDRGRGGYTF

j_call: TRBJ1-2
v_call: TRBV19
cdr3_aa: CASSRVGAWADGYTF

j_call: TRBJ1-2
v_call: TRBV2
cdr3_aa: CASSQGSPNYGYTF

j_call: TRBJ1-6
v_call: TRBV19
cdr3_aa: CASSTRADSPLHF

j_call: TRBJ2-7
v_call: TRBV10-3
cdr3_aa: CAISQGQEQYF

j_call: TRBJ2-7
v_call: TRBV29-1
cdr3_aa: CSVKTGVSSYEQYF

j_call: TRBJ1-2
v_call: TRBV29-1
cdr3_aa: CSVEENVSPGSTF

j_call: TRBJ1-4
v_call: TRBV25-1
cdr3_aa: CASSGATGEDEKLFF

j_call: TRBJ2-2
v_call: TRBV7-3
cdr3_aa: CASSLWGTGELFF

j_call: TRBJ1-4
v_call: TRBV5-1
cdr3_aa: CASSHTVGGRNEKLFF

j_call: TRBJ1-2
v_call: TRBV30
cdr3_aa: CAWSVRRSGHGYTF

j_call: TRBJ1-1
v_call: TRBV29-1
cdr3_aa: CSVWDRKLIMNTEAFF

j_call: TRBJ2-7
v_call: TRBV6-1
cdr3_aa: CASKRPGLGWDEQYF

j_call: TRBJ1-2
v_call: TRBV25-1
cdr3_aa: CASSAGSGLYGYTF

j_call: TRBJ1-1
v_call: TRBV6-5
cdr3_aa: CASSYSRGLNTEAFF

j_call: TRBJ1-1
v_call: TRBV29-1
cdr3_aa: CSAVGVGTEAFF

j_call: TRBJ2-7
v_call: TRBV27
cdr3_aa: CASSFGLGLLYEQYF

j_call: TRBJ2-2
v_call: TRBV2
cdr3_aa: CASSQDKGTNTGELFF

j_call: TRBJ2-1
v_call: TRBV11-1
cdr3_aa: CASSLDRGPLNEQFF